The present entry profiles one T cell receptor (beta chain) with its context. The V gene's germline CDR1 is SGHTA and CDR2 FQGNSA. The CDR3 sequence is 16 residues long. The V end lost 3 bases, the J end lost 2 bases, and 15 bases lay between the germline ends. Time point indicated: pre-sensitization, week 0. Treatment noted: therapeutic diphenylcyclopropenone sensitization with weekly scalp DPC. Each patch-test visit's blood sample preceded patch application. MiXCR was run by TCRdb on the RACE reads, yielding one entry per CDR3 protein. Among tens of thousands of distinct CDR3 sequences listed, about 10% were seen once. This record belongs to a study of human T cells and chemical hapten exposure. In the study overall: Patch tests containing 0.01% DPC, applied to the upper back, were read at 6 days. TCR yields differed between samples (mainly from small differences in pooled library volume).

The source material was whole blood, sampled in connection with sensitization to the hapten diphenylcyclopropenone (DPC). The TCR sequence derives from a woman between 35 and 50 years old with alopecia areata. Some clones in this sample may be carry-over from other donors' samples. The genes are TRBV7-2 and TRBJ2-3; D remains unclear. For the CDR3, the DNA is TGTGCCAGCAGCTTTTCAGCAGACCAGCACACAGATACGCAGTATTTT. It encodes CASSFSADQHTDTQYF.